Below, 25 T cell receptor beta chains from the same sample are listed, as sequenced in a study of OX40 agonist ivuxolimab in advanced cancers. TCRdb keeps only in-frame clones here, not all; method: immunoSEQ multiplex PCR. The repertoire includes tens of thousands of clones, around nine tenths of them detected once, and less than 1% sits in the top ten. Sequences were derived from CD4+ or CD8+ T cells sorted from blood, sampled in a trial of the OX40 agonist ivuxolimab. Receptor source: an adult with an advanced solid tumor such as melanoma, head and neck, liver or kidney cancer.

The J gene is TRBJ2-3, the V gene TRBV9, with D unresolved. This CDR3 region has 13 residues. V was trimmed by 0 bases and J by 3 bases, leaving 5 bases between them. Germline assignment: CDR1 SGDLS and CDR2 YYNGEE. CDR3: CASSVVATDTQYF. The DNA of the CDR3 is TGTGCCAGCAGCGTAGTAGCAACAGATACGCAGTATTTT.

The gene calls are TRBV5-4 and TRBJ2-3; 8 bases match TRBD1. Germline CDR1 reads SGHNT; CDR2 reads YYREEE (reference sequence). The CDR3 runs to 15 residues. Trimming cost V 4 bases and J 6 bases; bases outside gene matches: 10. CDR3 sequence (DNA): TGTGCCAGCAGCACCCGGACAGGGCCCGGGGATACGCAGTATTTT. It yields the protein CASSTRTGPGDTQYF.

The chain carries TRBV28 and TRBJ2-7, with D tentatively TRBD1 (6 bases). Germline V CDR1 and CDR2: MDHEN, SYDVKM. Trimming took 6 bases from V and 0 from J, leaving 18 bases between them. The CDR3 spans 16 residues. The CDR3: CASSPTDSGSSYEQYF. CDR3 in DNA: TGTGCCAGCAGCCCCACGGACAGTGGTAGCTCCTACGAGCAGTACTTC.

The rearrangement joins TRBV5-1 to TRBJ2-3, with a possible D match to TRBD1 (6 bases). Germline V gene sequence: CDR1 SGHRS, CDR2 YFSETQ. Trimming removed 6 bases at V and 1 base at J, with 27 bases between. The CDR3 covers 19 residues. This chain's CDR3 is CASNPTGAQYYLGTDTQYF. DNA of the CDR3: TGCGCCAGCAACCCGACAGGCGCACAATATTATCTAGGCACAGATACGCAGTATTTT.

This clone was counted a single time. V usage is TRBV30 and J usage is TRBJ1-5; D gene uncertain. From germline, CDR1 is GTSNPN and CDR2 SVGIG (reference sequence). The CDR3 runs 13 residues. V was cut by 1 base and J by 1 base, with 5 bases left in between. CDR3 sequence (DNA): TGTGCCTGGAGTGAGTCAAGCAATCAGCCCCAGCATTTT. Residues: CAWSESSNQPQHF.

The chain uses TRBV2 and TRBJ2-2; D might be TRBD2 (5 bases). The germline V and J ends were trimmed by 6 bases and 4 bases, with 15 bases remaining between them. Germline V lookup: CDR1 SNHLY, CDR2 FYNNEI. CDR3 length equals 15 residues. In DNA, the CDR3 is TGTGCCAGCAGGGCGTGGGGTGAGGGCACCGGGGAGCTGTTTTTT. This translates into CASRAWGEGTGELFF.

The CDR3 DNA reads TGTGCCAGCACCGGACTAGCGGGAGGGGGCAATGAGCAGTTCTTC. Amino acid sequence: CASTGLAGGGNEQFF. The gene calls are TRBV27 and TRBJ2-1; 15 bases map to TRBD2. The CDR3 is 15 residues long. J lost 6 bases, V lost 7 bases, and 4 bases had no gene match. Per the germline V gene, CDR1 is MNHEY and CDR2 is SMNVEV (reference sequence).

The rearrangement links TRBV18 to TRBJ1-5, with D unclear. Trimming removed 6 bases from V and 0 bases from J, with 6 bases in between. This CDR3 region has 13 residues. CDR1 is KGHSH and CDR2 is LQKENI in the germline V gene. The DNA for the CDR3 is TGTGCCAGCTCGTCAGATAGCAATCAGCCCCAGCATTTT. It translates to CASSSDSNQPQHF.

This clone was detected a few times. J is TRBJ2-2 and V is TRBV10-3; the match to TRBD2 covers 7 bases. This CDR3 region has 14 residues. V was pared by 4 bases and J by 4 bases, with 3 bases of the junction left unmatched. The V gene's germline CDR1 is ENHRY and CDR2 SYGVKD. The CDR3: CAISGVAGTGELFF. The DNA of the CDR3 is TGTGCCATCAGTGGAGTAGCGGGCACCGGGGAGCTGTTTTTT.

The V gene is TRBV29-1, the J gene TRBJ2-3; a weak D match, TRBD1 (5 bases). Between the trimmed V and J ends, which lost 7 bases and 5 bases, there was a span of 13 bases. There are 12 residues in the CDR3. Germline CDR1 and CDR2: SQVTM and ANQGSEA. The CDR3 DNA is TGCAGCGGGACACCCAATCGAGATACGCAGTATTTT. Its protein product is CSGTPNRDTQYF.

The chain employs TRBV27 and TRBJ1-5; D perhaps matches TRBD1 (5 bases). Germline V gives CDR1 MNHEY, CDR2 SMNVEV (reference sequence). There are 14 residues in the CDR3. The ends were cut back, 5 bases at V and 7 bases at J, with 15 bases in the middle. This chain's CDR3 is CASSPRGVRQPQHF. The CDR3 bases are TGTGCCAGCAGTCCACGGGGGGTTCGACAGCCCCAGCATTTT.

The genes are TRBV2 and TRBJ2-3, with no clear D. This CDR3 has 13 amino acids. The V gene's germline CDR1 is SNHLY and CDR2 FYNNEI. V lost 9 bases, J lost 6 bases, and 16 bases lay in between. As DNA, the CDR3 is TGTGCCAGTACGCCTCTGGTGAAGGATACGCAGTATTTT. The encoded protein is CASTPLVKDTQYF. The whole variable domain, filled in from reference TRBV2 and TRBJ2-3, reads EPEVTQTPSHQVTQMGQEVILRCVPISNHLYFYWYRQILGQKVEFLVSFYNNEISEKSEIFDDQFSVERPDGSNFTLKIRSTKLEDSAMYFCASTPLVKDTQYFGPGTRLTVL.

This clone came up once. The chain joins TRBV7-2 to TRBJ2-4, with 10 bases lining up with TRBD2. The CDR3 runs 18 residues. The V and J ends lost 5 bases and 1 base, in that order; junction bases with no gene match: 11. CDR1 and CDR2 from the germline V gene are SGHTA and FQGNSA. The chain's CDR3 is CASSASIAGGPAKNIQYF. CDR3 sequence (DNA): TGTGCCAGCAGCGCGTCAATAGCGGGAGGCCCGGCCAAAAACATTCAGTACTTC.

V gene TRBV7-2 combines with J gene TRBJ2-5, with D perhaps TRBD2 (6 bases). V was pared by 3 bases and J by 0 bases, with 14 bases between. CDR1 SGHTA and CDR2 FQGNSA come from the germline V gene. The CDR3 has 16 amino acids. CDR3 DNA: TGTGCCAGCAGCTTCGGGACTTTATTGTACCAAGAGACCCAGTACTTC. Translating gives CASSFGTLLYQETQYF.

This clone showed up just once. This chain uses TRBV5-6 with TRBJ2-7; D is unresolved. This CDR3 has 14 amino acids. Germline V gene lookup returns CDR1 SGHDT and CDR2 YYEEEE. V dropped 2 bases and J dropped 0 bases, with 9 bases sitting between them. CDR3 loop: CASSFGDPSYEQYF. The CDR3 DNA reads as TGTGCCAGCAGCTTTGGTGATCCCTCCTACGAGCAGTACTTC.

The chain couples TRBV9 to TRBJ1-6; no definite D call. CDR1 and CDR2 from the germline V gene are SGDLS and YYNGEE. Trimming took off 0 bases at V and 10 bases at J, with 14 bases between the two ends. CDR3 length: 15 amino acids. The CDR3 coding sequence is TGTGCCAGCAGCGTAGACATGGGGAGTGGATCACCCCTCCACTTT. Protein product: CASSVDMGSGSPLHF.

The chain uses TRBV18 and TRBJ2-5, with D possibly matching TRBD2 (5 bases). Looked up from germline, CDR1 is KGHSH and CDR2 is LQKENI. V lost 3 bases and J 4 bases, leaving 9 bases between the germline ends. The length of the CDR3 is 13 residues. CDR3 bases: TGTGCCAGCTCACCGCAACTAGGAGAGACCCAGTACTTC. Protein: CASSPQLGETQYF. Full variable domain (missing parts from reference TRBV18 and TRBJ2-5): NAGVMQNPRHLVRRRGQEARLRCSPMKGHSHVYWYRQLPEEGLKFMVYLQKENIIDESGMPKERFSAEFPKEGPSILRIQQVVRGDSAAYFCASSPQLGETQYFGPGTRLLVL.

The V and J genes are TRBV7-6 and TRBJ1-5; D is ambiguous. V was pared by 2 bases and J by 5 bases, with 10 bases between. Germline loops: CDR1 SGHVS, CDR2 FNYEAQ. The CDR3 sequence is 14 residues long. This CDR3 is CASSLTWGDQPQHF. The CDR3 DNA reads as TGTGCCAGCAGCTTAACGTGGGGAGATCAGCCCCAGCATTTT.

This clone was seen just once. The chain uses TRBV19 and TRBJ2-1, with 13 bases lining up with TRBD2. After removal of 6 bases from V and 7 bases from J, the junction contained 6 bases not matched to a gene. Germline assignment: CDR1 LNHDA and CDR2 SQIVND (reference sequence). CDR3 length: 15 residues. The DNA for the CDR3 is TGTGCCAGTAGCCAACTAGCGGGAGGGGGGAATGAGCAGTTCTTC. It encodes CASSQLAGGGNEQFF.

The chain uses TRBV6-1 and TRBJ1-5; 10 bases map to TRBD1. J lost 6 bases, V lost 2 bases, and 4 bases had no gene match. There are 15 residues in the CDR3. Germline CDR1 MNHNS, CDR2 SASEGT. The CDR3 reads CASSESGTGVQPQHF. The CDR3 nucleotides are TGTGCCAGCAGTGAATCGGGGACAGGGGTTCAGCCCCAGCATTTT.

The genes are TRBV18 and TRBJ1-1; TRBD1 aligns across 7 bases. Losses at the gene ends were 4 bases for V and 1 base for J; bases not matched to a gene: 3. The germline gives CDR1 KGHSH, CDR2 LQKENI. This CDR3 comprises 14 residues. CDR3 region: CASSLGTANTEAFF. The CDR3 coding sequence is TGTGCCAGCTCACTCGGGACAGCGAACACTGAAGCTTTCTTT.

V and J are TRBV18 and TRBJ2-3; D is ambiguous. The V end was cut by 4 bases, the J end by 7 bases, with 21 bases between. The germline gives CDR1 KGHSH, CDR2 LQKENI. The CDR3 spans 16 residues. The DNA for the CDR3 is TGTGCCAGCTCACGCTCCCTCGCGGAAGCACAGTATACGCAGTATTTT. Translation gives CASSRSLAEAQYTQYF.

This chain joins TRBV2 and TRBJ1-2, with unresolved D. With 6 bases removed from V and 2 bases from J, the gap between germline ends came to 10 bases. Per germline, CDR1 SNHLY and CDR2 FYNNEI. This CDR3 is 13 amino acids long. Here the CDR3 reads CASRALGNYGYTF. The CDR3 DNA sequence: TGTGCCAGCAGAGCCCTGGGAAACTATGGCTACACCTTC.

The chain employs TRBV18 and TRBJ2-5; D ambiguous. V gave up 3 bases and J gave up 5 bases, with 13 bases separating them. The germline V gene has CDR1 KGHSH and CDR2 LQKENI. The CDR3 spans 14 residues. This CDR3 is CASSPRGDRETQYF. DNA for the CDR3: TGTGCCAGCTCACCTCGTGGGGATCGCGAGACCCAGTACTTC.

This chain joins TRBV5-1 and TRBJ1-2, with a possible D match to TRBD1 (5 bases). The V and J ends lost 4 bases and 3 bases respectively, with 10 bases between them. The CDR3 contains 13 residues. Germline V gives CDR1 SGHRS, CDR2 YFSETQ. CDR3 coding DNA: TGCGCCAGCAGCCCGACAGCAGACTATGGCTACACCTTC. Amino acids: CASSPTADYGYTF.